The 21 T cell receptor beta chains given below trace back to one sample, sequenced in a study of blood T cell repertoires in COVID-19. This table comes from immunoSEQ multiplex PCR, and its TCRdb copy is limited to in-frame clones, with some not included. The table shows 250,000 to 350,000 clones, with around 90% occurring only once. Specimen: peripheral blood. These receptors originate from a man between 18 and 29 years old with active or convalescent COVID-19.

This chain uses TRBV27 with TRBJ2-3; 7 bases fit TRBD2. Germline CDR1 reads MNHEY; CDR2 reads SMNVEV (reference sequence). The J segment lost 2 bases and the V segment lost 4 bases, leaving 3 bases of the junction unmatched. The CDR3 sequence is 14 residues long. CDR3 loop: CASSYGLDTDTQYF. As DNA, the CDR3 is TGTGCCAGCAGTTACGGACTAGACACAGATACGCAGTATTTT.

The chain carries TRBV13 and TRBJ1-1; D unclear. Germline lookup yields CDR1 PRHDT and CDR2 FYEKMQ (reference sequence). The CDR3 sequence is 12 residues long. V gave up 5 bases and J gave up 1 base, with 5 bases separating them. CDR3 DNA: TGTGCCAGCAGCCCCCAGAACACTGAAGCTTTCTTT. It specifies CASSPQNTEAFF.

This clone showed up just once. V and J are TRBV18 and TRBJ2-2, with D uncertain. The CDR3 is 12 amino acids. The V end lost 1 base, the J end lost 7 bases, and 4 bases lay between the germline ends. The germline V gene encodes CDR1 KGHSH and CDR2 LQKENI. CDR3 region: CASSPLLGELFF. CDR3 coding DNA: TGTGCCAGCTCACCACTACTCGGGGAGCTGTTTTTT.

The rearrangement links TRBV12-5 to TRBJ2-5; tentative D call: TRBD2 (5 bases). Germline CDR1 reads LGHNT; CDR2 reads FRNRAP. The CDR3 has 14 residues. Trimming cost V 1 base and J 1 base, with 7 bases left between them. The CDR3 nucleotides are TGTGCTAGTGGTTTGGGAGGGTCCCAAGAGACCCAGTACTTC. Translated: CASGLGGSQETQYF.

The rearrangement uses TRBV14 and TRBJ2-1; 10 nucleotides agree with TRBD2. From germline, CDR1 is SGHDN and CDR2 FVKESK. V lost 0 bases and J lost 1; bases outside the gene matches: 3. The length of the CDR3 is 17 residues. The CDR3 DNA sequence: TGTGCCAGCAGCCAAGAGGTAGCGGGGGGTTCCTACAATGAGCAGTTCTTC. It translates to CASSQEVAGGSYNEQFF.

The rearrangement links TRBV7-2 to TRBJ2-3; D unclear. Trimming pared 2 bases from V and 6 bases from J, leaving 6 bases between. Germline loops: CDR1 SGHTA, CDR2 FQGNSA. The CDR3 loop spans 12 amino acids. In DNA, the CDR3 is TGTGCCAGCAGCTTAACCCGGGATACGCAGTATTTT. Its translation is CASSLTRDTQYF.

This clone occurred once. V usage is TRBV5-6 and J usage is TRBJ2-1, with TRBD2 matching 7 bases. Germline V gene data show CDR1 as SGHDT and CDR2 as YYEEEE. The CDR3 has 13 amino acids. Unmatched junction bases numbered 3, after V lost 0 bases and J lost 9 bases. CDR3 DNA sequence: TGTGCCAGCAGCTTGGGCGGGAGCGGTGAGCAGTTCTTC. Translated: CASSLGGSGEQFF.

CDR3 in DNA: TGTGCCAGCAGTCCCCACCAGCCAACAGGGTACGAGCAGTACTTC. As protein: CASSPHQPTGYEQYF. The gene calls are TRBV6-5 and TRBJ2-7; TRBD1 might be the D (6 bases). Germline V gene data show CDR1 as MNHEY and CDR2 as SVGAGI. This CDR3 region has 15 residues. V lost 5 bases and J 4 bases, leaving 18 bases between the germline ends.

This rearrangement joins TRBV6-4 to TRBJ2-1; D unclear. CDR1 is MRHNA and CDR2 is SNTAGT in the germline V gene. V was shortened by 6 bases and J by 4 bases, with 10 bases between the two germline ends. The CDR3 sequence is 13 residues long. In DNA, the CDR3 is TGTGCCAGCAGCGCCGCCGGTTACAATGAGCAGTTCTTC. Amino acid sequence: CASSAAGYNEQFF.

The chain couples TRBV29-1 to TRBJ2-7, with D tentatively TRBD2 (6 bases). Germline V gives CDR1 SQVTM, CDR2 ANQGSEA. Trimming removed 6 bases at V and 2 bases at J, with 14 bases between. This CDR3 has 13 residues. In DNA, the CDR3 is TGCAGCGTGATACGGCCGGGAGCCTACGAGCAGTACTTC. Translated, it gives CSVIRPGAYEQYF.

CDR3 DNA sequence: TGTGCCACCAACCCGCGAATTAATGAAAAACTGTTTTTT. It codes for CATNPRINEKLFF. The V gene is TRBV6-6, the J gene TRBJ1-4; D is undetermined. Germline V gene lookup returns CDR1 MNHNY and CDR2 SVGAGI (reference sequence). The CDR3 covers 13 residues. Trimming removed 10 bases at V and 4 bases at J, with 13 bases between.

CDR3 amino acids: CASSPTVSYEQYF. CDR3 in DNA: TGTGCCAGCAGCCCGACAGTCTCCTACGAGCAGTACTTC. The V gene is TRBV11-2, the J gene TRBJ2-7, with D tentatively TRBD1 (5 bases). Germline CDR1 and CDR2: SGHAT and FQNNGV. This CDR3 comprises 13 residues. V was clipped by 5 bases and J by 0 bases, with 8 bases between them.

The DNA for the CDR3 is TGTGCCAGCAGGGAGACCCCGGGAACCATTTACGAGCAGTACTTC. As protein: CASRETPGTIYEQYF. The gene calls are TRBV6-5 and TRBJ2-7, with a tentative D call TRBD2 (5 bases). The V end lost 6 bases, the J end lost 4 bases, and 19 bases lay between the germline ends. Germline loops: CDR1 MNHEY, CDR2 SVGAGI. The CDR3 length is 15 residues.

This rearrangement joins TRBV10-1 to TRBJ2-1, with 12 bases matching TRBD2. V lost 0 bases to trimming and J lost 0 bases; unmatched junction nucleotides: 6. Per the germline V gene, CDR1 is WNHNN and CDR2 is SYGVQD (reference sequence). There are 19 residues in the CDR3. The CDR3: CASSESGLAGGSSYNEQFF. In DNA form, the CDR3 reads TGCGCCAGCAGTGAGTCGGGACTAGCGGGCGGGAGCTCCTACAATGAGCAGTTCTTC.

The V gene is TRBV10-2, the J gene TRBJ1-1; D is undetermined. V was shortened by 7 bases and J by 5 bases, with 8 bases between the two germline ends. The CDR3 runs to 11 residues. CDR1 is WSHSY and CDR2 is SAAADI in the germline V gene. Here the CDR3 reads CASTPGTEAFF. Here the CDR3 DNA reads TGCGCCAGCACTCCGGGTACTGAAGCTTTCTTT.

This clone has a single count. This sequence joins TRBV5-4 and TRBJ2-4, with TRBD2 matching over 9 bases. The CDR3 extends over 16 amino acids. Trimming took 4 bases from V and 5 from J; bases not matched to a gene: 10. Germline lookup yields CDR1 SGHNT and CDR2 YYREEE (reference sequence). This CDR3 is CASSGAGGVLQNIQYF. The DNA for the CDR3 is TGTGCCAGCAGCGGAGCGGGGGGCGTTCTTCAAAACATTCAGTACTTC.

This rearrangement joins TRBV4-1 to TRBJ2-1; 10 bases agree with TRBD2. Germline CDR1 MGHRA, CDR2 YSYEKL. The CDR3 totals 16 residues. The J segment lost 7 bases and the V segment lost 1 base, leaving 7 bases of the junction unmatched. The DNA of the CDR3 is TGCGCCAGCAGCCAAGCATTAGCGGGGGGTTTAAATGAGCAGTTCTTC. It translates to CASSQALAGGLNEQFF.

The rearrangement links TRBV7-6 to TRBJ2-1, with TRBD2 matching over 9 bases. After removal of 1 base from V and 5 bases from J, the junction contained 6 bases not matched to a gene. CDR3 length: 16 residues. CDR1 and CDR2 (germline): SGHVS, FNYEAQ. The CDR3 sequence: CASSLEAGGLNNEQFF. The CDR3 DNA follows: TGTGCCAGCAGCTTAGAGGCGGGAGGGTTGAACAATGAGCAGTTCTTC.

The chain combines TRBV19 with TRBJ2-7, with 7 bases matching TRBD2. Germline V gene lookup returns CDR1 LNHDA and CDR2 SQIVND (reference sequence). Trimming cost V 6 bases and J 4 bases; bases outside gene matches: 9. The CDR3 is 14 residues long. CDR3 bases: TGTGCCAGTAGCTTCTCTGGGGGGGGGTACGAGCAGTACTTC. Protein product: CASSFSGGGYEQYF.

This clone was counted a few times. V usage is TRBV6-5 and J usage is TRBJ2-7, with unresolved D. Germline V gene lookup returns CDR1 MNHEY and CDR2 SVGAGI. V lost 6 bases and J lost 4, with 13 bases in between. CDR3 length: 13 amino acids. CDR3 residues: CASSRQERYEQYF. As DNA, the CDR3 is TGTGCCAGCAGCCGTCAGGAACGGTACGAGCAGTACTTC.

J is TRBJ2-7 and V is TRBV5-4; the match to TRBD2 covers 9 bases. CDR1 and CDR2 from the germline V gene are SGHNT and YYREEE (reference sequence). Germline trimming cut 4 bases from V and 8 bases from J; bases unmatched to any gene: 13. The CDR3 covers 15 residues. The CDR3 coding sequence is TGTGCCAGCAGCCGTAGCGGGAGCAGTTGGTACAAGCAGTACTTC. Residues: CASSRSGSSWYKQYF.